The rows below give T cell receptor beta chains drawn from one sample of a study of T cell repertoires in cytomegalovirus infection. Via MiXCR, TCRdb re-called the reads, giving one row per CDR3 protein. The table includes around 300,000 distinct CDR3 sequences, about 23% detected once. The sequenced sample was PBMCs. The receptor set was obtained from a human donor in good health (CMV status not recorded). Some clones in this sample may be carry-over from other donors' samples. CDR3s include the opening cysteine and the closing phenylalanine or tryptophan. Each record gives: clone size, D gene, V gene, J gene, CDR3 protein, CDR3 DNA. A D gene is named only where the DNA matches it firmly. Clone size is shown for a subset of rows, as once, few, many or a class of expanded clone.

abundance: .; d_gene: TRBD2; v_gene: TRBV7-9; j_gene: TRBJ2-7; CDR3aa: CASSPGGGLAGSPSEQYF; CDR3nt: TGTGCCAGCAGCCCTGGGGGGGGACTAGCGGGATCTCCTAGCGAGCAGTACTTC
abundance: .; d_gene: .; v_gene: TRBV24-1; j_gene: TRBJ2-1; CDR3aa: CATKAGESSYNEQFF; CDR3nt: TGTGCCACCAAAGCGGGCGAGAGCTCCTACAATGAGCAGTTCTTC
abundance: .; d_gene: .; v_gene: TRBV6-2/TRBV6-3; j_gene: TRBJ1-5; CDR3aa: CASIASARLNQPQHF; CDR3nt: TGTGCCAGCATCGCGTCTGCCAGACTCAATCAGCCCCAGCATTTT
abundance: .; d_gene: .; v_gene: TRBV18; j_gene: TRBJ2-5; CDR3aa: CASSPDGAETQYF; CDR3nt: TGTGCCAGCTCACCAGATGGGGCGGAGACCCAGTACTTC
abundance: few; d_gene: .; v_gene: TRBV20-1; j_gene: TRBJ2-1; CDR3aa: CSARAINGGVSYNEQFF; CDR3nt: TGCAGTGCTAGAGCTATTAACGGGGGAGTCTCCTACAATGAGCAGTTCTTC
abundance: many; d_gene: TRBD2; v_gene: TRBV7-2; j_gene: TRBJ2-6; CDR3aa: CASSLKIAGGSGANVLTF; CDR3nt: TGTGCCAGCAGCCTTAAGATAGCGGGAGGCTCTGGGGCCAACGTCCTGACTTTC
abundance: few; d_gene: .; v_gene: TRBV28; j_gene: TRBJ1-1; CDR3aa: CASSFRGLGTEAFF; CDR3nt: TGTGCCAGCAGTTTCCGGGGGCTGGGCACTGAAGCTTTCTTT
abundance: few; d_gene: TRBD2; v_gene: TRBV12-3/TRBV12-4; j_gene: TRBJ2-1; CDR3aa: CASSLNSGIYNEQFF; CDR3nt: TGTGCCAGCAGCCTAAATAGCGGGATTTACAATGAGCAGTTCTTC
abundance: .; d_gene: .; v_gene: TRBV20-1; j_gene: TRBJ2-7; CDR3aa: CSARILGGIYEQYF; CDR3nt: TGCAGTGCTAGAATACTGGGCGGGATCTACGAGCAGTACTTC
abundance: many; d_gene: .; v_gene: TRBV7-2; j_gene: TRBJ1-3; CDR3aa: CASSPDNSGNTIYF; CDR3nt: TGTGCCAGCAGCCCCGACAACTCTGGAAACACCATATATTTT
abundance: few; d_gene: .; v_gene: TRBV20-1; j_gene: TRBJ2-3; CDR3aa: CSAPTAGRTDTQYF; CDR3nt: TGCAGTGCTCCTACGGCGGGACGCACAGATACGCAGTATTTT
abundance: many; d_gene: .; v_gene: TRBV7-2; j_gene: TRBJ2-5; CDR3aa: CASSFRSSKETQYF; CDR3nt: TGTGCCAGCAGCTTTAGGTCCAGTAAAGAGACCCAGTACTTC
abundance: few; d_gene: .; v_gene: TRBV2; j_gene: TRBJ1-4; CDR3aa: CASAGPLWGEKLFF; CDR3nt: TGTGCCAGCGCCGGGCCTCTCTGGGGTGAAAAACTGTTTTTT
abundance: .; d_gene: TRBD2; v_gene: TRBV20-1; j_gene: TRBJ2-5; CDR3aa: CSAGTSGTSETQYF; CDR3nt: TGCAGTGCAGGGACTAGCGGGACTTCGGAGACCCAGTACTTC
abundance: .; d_gene: .; v_gene: TRBV29-1; j_gene: TRBJ2-6; CDR3aa: CSVDTSGANVLTF; CDR3nt: TGCAGCGTTGACACCTCTGGGGCCAACGTCCTGACTTTC
abundance: many; d_gene: TRBD2; v_gene: TRBV11-2; j_gene: TRBJ2-3; CDR3aa: CASSSGLATDTQYF; CDR3nt: TGTGCCAGCAGCTCGGGACTAGCAACAGATACGCAGTATTTT
abundance: few; d_gene: TRBD1; v_gene: TRBV28; j_gene: TRBJ1-6; CDR3aa: CASSSGQGLPFGSPLHF; CDR3nt: TGTGCCAGCAGTTCCGGACAGGGGCTTCCTTTCGGTTCACCCCTCCACTTT
abundance: .; d_gene: TRBD2; v_gene: TRBV29-1; j_gene: TRBJ2-1; CDR3aa: CSETSGSSYNEQFF; CDR3nt: TGCAGTGAGACTAGCGGGAGCTCCTACAATGAGCAGTTCTTC
abundance: few; d_gene: .; v_gene: TRBV7-2; j_gene: TRBJ2-3; CDR3aa: CASSLADYTQYF; CDR3nt: TGTGCCAGCAGCTTAGCTGATTATACGCAGTATTTT
abundance: many; d_gene: .; v_gene: TRBV28; j_gene: TRBJ1-2; CDR3aa: CASGDGAFGYGYTF; CDR3nt: TGTGCCAGCGGCGACGGGGCCTTTGGCTATGGCTACACCTTC
abundance: few; d_gene: TRBD2; v_gene: TRBV7-2; j_gene: TRBJ2-1; CDR3aa: CASSPRTSGYSYNEQFF; CDR3nt: TGTGCCAGCAGCCCAAGGACTAGCGGGTACTCCTACAATGAGCAGTTCTTC
abundance: many; d_gene: .; v_gene: TRBV28; j_gene: TRBJ2-3; CDR3aa: CASSLTGHHTQYF; CDR3nt: TGTGCCAGCAGTTTAACGGGACATCATACGCAGTATTTT
abundance: many; d_gene: .; v_gene: TRBV27; j_gene: TRBJ2-5; CDR3aa: CASSHKETQYF; CDR3nt: TGTGCCAGCAGTCACAAAGAGACCCAGTACTTC
abundance: few; d_gene: TRBD1; v_gene: TRBV7-9; j_gene: TRBJ2-4; CDR3aa: CASSLLTGENIQYF; CDR3nt: TGTGCCAGCAGCTTATTAACAGGGGAAAACATTCAGTACTTC
abundance: .; d_gene: TRBD2; v_gene: TRBV20-1; j_gene: TRBJ2-7; CDR3aa: CSARDRGGDPYEQYF; CDR3nt: TGCAGTGCTAGAGATCGGGGAGGGGACCCCTACGAGCAGTACTTC
abundance: .; d_gene: .; v_gene: TRBV20-1; j_gene: TRBJ2-5; CDR3aa: CSARWDVQETQYF; CDR3nt: TGCAGTGCTAGATGGGATGTACAAGAGACCCAGTACTTC
abundance: .; d_gene: .; v_gene: TRBV12-3/TRBV12-4; j_gene: TRBJ2-3; CDR3aa: CASSSRGGVDTQYF; CDR3nt: TGTGCCAGCAGTTCCCGGGGTGGGGTTGATACGCAGTATTTT
abundance: few; d_gene: TRBD1; v_gene: TRBV30; j_gene: TRBJ2-5; CDR3aa: CAWSWTGVETQYF; CDR3nt: TGTGCCTGGAGTTGGACAGGGGTAGAGACCCAGTACTTC